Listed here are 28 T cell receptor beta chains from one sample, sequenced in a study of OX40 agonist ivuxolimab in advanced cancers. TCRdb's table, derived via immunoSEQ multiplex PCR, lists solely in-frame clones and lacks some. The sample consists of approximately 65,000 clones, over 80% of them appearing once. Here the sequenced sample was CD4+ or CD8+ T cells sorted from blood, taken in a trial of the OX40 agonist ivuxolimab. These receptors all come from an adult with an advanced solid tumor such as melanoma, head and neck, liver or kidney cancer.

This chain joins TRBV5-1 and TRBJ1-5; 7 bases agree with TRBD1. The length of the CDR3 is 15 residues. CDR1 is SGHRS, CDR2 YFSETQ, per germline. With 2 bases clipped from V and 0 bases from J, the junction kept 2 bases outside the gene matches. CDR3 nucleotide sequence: TGCGCCAGCAGCTTTGGGGACAGTAGCAATCAGCCCCAGCATTTT. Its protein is CASSFGDSSNQPQHF.

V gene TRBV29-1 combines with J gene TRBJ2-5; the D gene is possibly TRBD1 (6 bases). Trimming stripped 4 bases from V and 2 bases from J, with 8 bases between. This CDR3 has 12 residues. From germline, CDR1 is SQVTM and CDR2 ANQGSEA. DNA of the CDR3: TGCAGCGTTGTTAGGGGGCAAGAGACCCAGTACTTC. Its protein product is CSVVRGQETQYF.

The CDR3 coding sequence is TGTGCCAGCAGCGGGAAGACAGGGAACACCGGGGAGCTGTTTTTT. The encoded protein is CASSGKTGNTGELFF. The J gene is TRBJ2-2, the V gene TRBV14; D may be TRBD1 (6 bases). V was clipped by 5 bases and J by 1 base, with 11 bases between them. CDR3 length: 15 amino acids. Germline values: CDR1 SGHDN, CDR2 FVKESK.

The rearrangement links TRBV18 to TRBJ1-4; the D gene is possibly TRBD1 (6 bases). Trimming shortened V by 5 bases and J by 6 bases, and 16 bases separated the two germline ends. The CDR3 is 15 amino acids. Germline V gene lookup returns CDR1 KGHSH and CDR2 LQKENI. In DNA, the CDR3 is TGTGCCAGCTCAGGACTCACAGGGTCTCATGAAAAACTGTTTTTT. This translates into CASSGLTGSHEKLFF. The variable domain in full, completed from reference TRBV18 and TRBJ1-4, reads NAGVMQNPRHLVRRRGQEARLRCSPMKGHSHVYWYRQLPEEGLKFMVYLQKENIIDESGMPKERFSAEFPKEGPSILRIQQVVRGDSAAYFCASSGLTGSHEKLFFGSGTQLSVL.

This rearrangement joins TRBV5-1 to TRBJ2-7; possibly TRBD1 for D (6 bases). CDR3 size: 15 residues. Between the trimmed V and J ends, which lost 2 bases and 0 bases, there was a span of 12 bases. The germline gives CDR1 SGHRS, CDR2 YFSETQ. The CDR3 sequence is CASSLQGRSSYEQYF. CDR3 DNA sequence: TGCGCCAGCAGCTTACAGGGACGTAGCTCCTACGAGCAGTACTTC.

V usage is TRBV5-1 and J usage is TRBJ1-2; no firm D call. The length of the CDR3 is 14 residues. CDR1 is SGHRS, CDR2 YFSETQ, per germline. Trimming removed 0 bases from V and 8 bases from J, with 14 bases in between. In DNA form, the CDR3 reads TGCGCCAGCAGCTTGGACTCGGACGGAAAAGGCTACACCTTC. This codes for CASSLDSDGKGYTF.

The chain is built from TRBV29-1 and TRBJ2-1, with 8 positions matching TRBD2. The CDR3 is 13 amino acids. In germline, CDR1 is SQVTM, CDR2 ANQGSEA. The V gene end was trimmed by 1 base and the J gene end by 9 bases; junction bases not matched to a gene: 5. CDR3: CSVEGREGLEQFF. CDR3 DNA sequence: TGCAGCGTTGAAGGCCGGGAGGGCCTTGAGCAGTTCTTC.

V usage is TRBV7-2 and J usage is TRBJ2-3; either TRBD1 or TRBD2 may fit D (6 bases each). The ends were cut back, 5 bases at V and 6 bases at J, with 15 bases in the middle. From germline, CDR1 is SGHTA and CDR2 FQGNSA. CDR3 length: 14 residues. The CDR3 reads CASSLLGGQDTQYF. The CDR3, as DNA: TGTGCCAGCAGCCTCCTTGGGGGGCAGGATACGCAGTATTTT.

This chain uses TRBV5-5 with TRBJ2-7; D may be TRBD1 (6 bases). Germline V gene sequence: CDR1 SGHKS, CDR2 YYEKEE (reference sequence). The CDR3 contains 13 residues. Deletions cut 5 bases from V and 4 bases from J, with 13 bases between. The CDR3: CASRFGTRYEQYF. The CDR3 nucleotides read TGTGCCAGCAGGTTTGGGACAAGATACGAGCAGTACTTC. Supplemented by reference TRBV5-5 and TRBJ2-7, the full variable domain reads DAGVTQSPTHLIKTRGQQVTLRCSPISGHKSVSWYQQVLGQGPQFIFQYYEKEERGRGNFPDRFSARQFPNYSSELNVNALLLGDSALYLCASRFGTRYEQYFGPGTRLTVT.

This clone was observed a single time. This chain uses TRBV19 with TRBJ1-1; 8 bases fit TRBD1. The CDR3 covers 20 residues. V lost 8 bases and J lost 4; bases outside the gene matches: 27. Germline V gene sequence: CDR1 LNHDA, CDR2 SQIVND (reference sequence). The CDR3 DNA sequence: TGTGCCAGTTGCTGTGACCCCACCTTAAAGACAGGGGACGAGGGCACTGAAGCTTTCTTT. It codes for CASCCDPTLKTGDEGTEAFF.

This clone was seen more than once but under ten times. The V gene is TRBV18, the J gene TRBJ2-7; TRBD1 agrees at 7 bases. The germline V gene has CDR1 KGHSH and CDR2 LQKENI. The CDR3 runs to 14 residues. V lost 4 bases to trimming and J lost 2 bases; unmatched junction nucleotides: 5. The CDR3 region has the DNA TGTGCCAGCTCACTGACAGGGAACCCCTACGAGCAGTACGTC. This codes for CASSLTGNPYEQYV.

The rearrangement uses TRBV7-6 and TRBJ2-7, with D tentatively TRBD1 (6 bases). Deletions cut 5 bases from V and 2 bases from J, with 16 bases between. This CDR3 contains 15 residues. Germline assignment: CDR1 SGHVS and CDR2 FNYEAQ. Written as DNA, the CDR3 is TGTGCCAGCAGCCGCTGGACAGATACCACCTACGAGCAGTACTTC. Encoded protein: CASSRWTDTTYEQYF.

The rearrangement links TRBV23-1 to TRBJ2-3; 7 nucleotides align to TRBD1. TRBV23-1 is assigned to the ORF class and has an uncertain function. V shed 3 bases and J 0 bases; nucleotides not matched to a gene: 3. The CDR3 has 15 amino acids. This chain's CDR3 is CASSHDRVSTDTQYF. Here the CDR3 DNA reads TGCGCCAGCAGTCACGACAGGGTAAGCACAGATACGCAGTATTTT.

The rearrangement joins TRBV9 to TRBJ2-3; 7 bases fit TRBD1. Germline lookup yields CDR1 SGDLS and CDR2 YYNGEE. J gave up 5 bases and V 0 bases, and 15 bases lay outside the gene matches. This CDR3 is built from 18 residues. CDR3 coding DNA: TGTGCCAGCAGCGTAGGTCTCAGGGGGTCACAGATTGAAGATACGCAGTATTTT. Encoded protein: CASSVGLRGSQIEDTQYF.

CDR3 region: CASSPGVGAGELFF. The CDR3 DNA reads TGTGCCAGCTCACCAGGAGTCGGGGCCGGGGAGCTGTTTTTT. This rearrangement joins TRBV18 to TRBJ2-2; the D gene is possibly TRBD2 (5 bases). V lost 2 bases and J 6 bases, leaving 10 bases between the germline ends. Germline-derived CDR1 and CDR2 are KGHSH and LQKENI. This CDR3 region has 14 residues. Looking up the rest from reference TRBV18 and TRBJ2-2 gives the full variable domain: NAGVMQNPRHLVRRRGQEARLRCSPMKGHSHVYWYRQLPEEGLKFMVYLQKENIIDESGMPKERFSAEFPKEGPSILRIQQVVRGDSAAYFCASSPGVGAGELFFGEGSRLTVL.

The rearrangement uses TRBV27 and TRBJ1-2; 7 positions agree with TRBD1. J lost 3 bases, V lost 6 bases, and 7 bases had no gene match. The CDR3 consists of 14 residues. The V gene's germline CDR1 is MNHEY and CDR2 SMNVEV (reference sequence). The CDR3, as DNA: TGTGCCAGCAGAAGACAGGGCCAGTACTATGGCTACACCTTC. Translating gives CASRRQGQYYGYTF.

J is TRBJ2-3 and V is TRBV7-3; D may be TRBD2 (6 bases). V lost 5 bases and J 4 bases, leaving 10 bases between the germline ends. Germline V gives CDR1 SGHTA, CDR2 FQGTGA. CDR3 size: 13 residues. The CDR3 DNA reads TGTGCCAGCAGCCGCGGGGCGGCAGATACGCAGTATTTT. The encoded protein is CASSRGAADTQYF.

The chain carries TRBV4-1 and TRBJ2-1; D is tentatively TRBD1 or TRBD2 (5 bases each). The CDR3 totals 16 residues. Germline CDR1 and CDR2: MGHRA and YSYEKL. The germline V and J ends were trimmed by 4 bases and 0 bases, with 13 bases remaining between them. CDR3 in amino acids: CASSLGTFSSYNEQFF. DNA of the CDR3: TGCGCCAGCAGCCTAGGGACCTTCAGCTCCTACAATGAGCAGTTCTTC.

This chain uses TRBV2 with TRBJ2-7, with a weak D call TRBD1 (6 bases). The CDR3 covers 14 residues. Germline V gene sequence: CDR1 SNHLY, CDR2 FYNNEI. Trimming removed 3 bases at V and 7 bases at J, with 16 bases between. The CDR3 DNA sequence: TGTGCCAGCAGTGATCTGAGGGACGGACAGGAGCAGTACGTC. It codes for CASSDLRDGQEQYV.

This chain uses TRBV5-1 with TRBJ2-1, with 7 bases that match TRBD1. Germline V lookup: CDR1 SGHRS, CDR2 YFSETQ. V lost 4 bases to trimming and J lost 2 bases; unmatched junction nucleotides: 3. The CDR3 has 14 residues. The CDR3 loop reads CASSPGTAYNEQFF. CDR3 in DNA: TGCGCCAGCAGCCCCGGGACAGCCTACAATGAGCAGTTCTTC.

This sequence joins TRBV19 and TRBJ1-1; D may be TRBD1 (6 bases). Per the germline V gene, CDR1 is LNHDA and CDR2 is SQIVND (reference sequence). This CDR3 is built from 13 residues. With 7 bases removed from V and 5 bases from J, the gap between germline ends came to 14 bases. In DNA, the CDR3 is TGTGCCAGTACCCAGGGGTACGGGACTGAAGCTTTCTTT. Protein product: CASTQGYGTEAFF.

The CDR3: CASSLDPNQPQHF. DNA of the CDR3: TGTGCCAGCAGCTTAGACCCTAATCAGCCCCAGCATTTT. The chain joins TRBV7-3 to TRBJ1-5; D gene uncertain. The V gene lost 2 bases and the J gene lost 4 bases, with 6 bases spanning the gap. The CDR3 loop spans 13 amino acids. Germline CDR1 reads SGHTA; CDR2 reads FQGTGA. The full variable domain, completed using reference TRBV7-3 and TRBJ1-5, is GAGVSQTPSNKVTEKGKYVELRCDPISGHTALYWYRQSLGQGPEFLIYFQGTGAADDSGLPNDRFFAVRPEGSVSTLKIQRTERGDSAVYLCASSLDPNQPQHFGDGTRLSIL.

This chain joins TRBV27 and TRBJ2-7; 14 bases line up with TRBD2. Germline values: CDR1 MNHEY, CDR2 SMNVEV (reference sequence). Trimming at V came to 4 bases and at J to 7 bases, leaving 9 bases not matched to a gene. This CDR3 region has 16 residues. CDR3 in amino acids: CASSSEIRLAGGEQYF. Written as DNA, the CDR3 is TGTGCCAGCAGTTCCGAAATCCGACTAGCGGGAGGGGAGCAGTACTTC.

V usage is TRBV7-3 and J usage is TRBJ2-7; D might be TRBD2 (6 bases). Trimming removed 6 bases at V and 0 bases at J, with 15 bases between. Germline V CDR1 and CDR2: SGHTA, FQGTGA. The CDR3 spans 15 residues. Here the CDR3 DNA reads TGTGCCAGCAGGCACGGAGGGGACGGCTCCTACGAGCAGTACGTC. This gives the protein CASRHGGDGSYEQYV.

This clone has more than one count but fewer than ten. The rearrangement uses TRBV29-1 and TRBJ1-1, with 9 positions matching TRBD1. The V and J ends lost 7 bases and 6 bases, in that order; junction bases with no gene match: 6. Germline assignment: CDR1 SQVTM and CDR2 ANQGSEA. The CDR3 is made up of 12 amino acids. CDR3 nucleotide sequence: TGCAGCGGGGGACAGGGCTCATCTGAAGCTTTCTTT. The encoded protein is CSGGQGSSEAFF.

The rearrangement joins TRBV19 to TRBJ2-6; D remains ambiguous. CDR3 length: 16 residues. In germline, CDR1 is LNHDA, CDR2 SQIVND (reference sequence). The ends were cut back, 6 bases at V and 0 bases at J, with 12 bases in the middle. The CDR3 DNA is TGTGCCAGTAGGGGGATTCCCCTCTCTGGGGCCAACGTCCTGACTTTC. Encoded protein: CASRGIPLSGANVLTF.

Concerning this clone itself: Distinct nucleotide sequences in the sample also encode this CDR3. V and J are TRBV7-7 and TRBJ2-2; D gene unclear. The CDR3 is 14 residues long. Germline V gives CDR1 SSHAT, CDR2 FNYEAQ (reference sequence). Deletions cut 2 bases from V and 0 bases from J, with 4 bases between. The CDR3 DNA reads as TGTGCCAGCAGCTTAAGTTCGAACACCGGGGAGCTGTTTTTT. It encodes CASSLSSNTGELFF.

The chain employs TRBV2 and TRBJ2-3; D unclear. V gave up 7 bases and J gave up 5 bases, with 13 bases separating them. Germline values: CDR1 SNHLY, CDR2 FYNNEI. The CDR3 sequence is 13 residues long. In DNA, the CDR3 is TGTGCCAGCACAGTGGCGAGGATAGATACGCAGTATTTT. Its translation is CASTVARIDTQYF.